The rows below give T cell receptor beta chains drawn from one sample of a study of blood T cell repertoires in COVID-19. Produced via immunoSEQ multiplex PCR; TCRdb's table is partial and in-frame only. In the table there are fewer than 250,000 clones, about 80% of which are singletons. The sample taken for sequencing was peripheral blood. The receptors come from a woman between 45 and 60 years old with acute or convalescent COVID-19. The CDR3 runs from the conserved cysteine through the conserved F or W. D genes are given only for firm matches. The size field is filled for only some rows; it gives once, few, many or a size class.

size	length	V	J	D	DNA	CDR3
NA	10	TRBV19	TRBJ2-1	NA	TGTGCCCGGCGAGACATCCTGCAGTTCTTC	CARRDILQFF
NA	14	TRBV15	TRBJ1-6	NA	TGTGCCACCAGCAGACCAGGGGATAATTCACCCCTCCACTTT	CATSRPGDNSPLHF
NA	15	TRBV19	TRBJ2-2	TRBD1	TGTGCCAGTAGCCCGTGGGGACAGGACACCGGGGAGCTGTTTTTT	CASSPWGQDTGELFF
NA	19	TRBV6-4	TRBJ2-3	TRBD2	TGTGCCAGCAGTGACTCGGGACTAGCGGGAGGGCCCGGGACAGATACGCAGTATTTT	CASSDSGLAGGPGTDTQYF
many	12	TRBV28	TRBJ2-7	NA	TGTGCCAGCAGCTGGCGGGGAAGGGAGCAGTACTTC	CASSWRGREQYF
NA	11	TRBV29-1	TRBJ2-7	NA	TGCAGCGTGGAGAGCTCCTACGAGCAGTACTTC	CSVESSYEQYF
NA	15	TRBV2	TRBJ1-5	TRBD1	TGTGCCAGCAGTGAAGGGGGACAGGGGAATCAGCCCCAGCATTTT	CASSEGGQGNQPQHF
NA	14	TRBV11-1	TRBJ1-1	NA	TGTGCCAGCAGCCCGACAGATAGGAACACTGAAGCTTTCTTT	CASSPTDRNTEAFF
NA	16	TRBV19	TRBJ1-2	NA	TGTGCCAGTAGTATGACGGTCGTCAGGGTGAACTATGGCTACACCTTC	CASSMTVVRVNYGYTF
NA	15	TRBV6-5	TRBJ1-5	NA	TGTGCCAGCAGTTCCGCGGGGGGTGGCAATCAGCCCCAGCATTTT	CASSSAGGGNQPQHF
few	15	TRBV18	TRBJ2-7	NA	TGTGCCAGCTCACCAAAGTCAGTCGGGAGCAGCGAGCAGTACTTC	CASSPKSVGSSEQYF
NA	12	TRBV24-1	TRBJ1-5	NA	TGTGCCACCTCAGGGTCTGGAGAGCCCCAGCATTTT	CATSGSGEPQHF
NA	15	TRBV9	TRBJ2-5	TRBD2	TGTGCCAGCAGCGTAGTAGCGGGGGGGACAGAGACCCAGTACTTC	CASSVVAGGTETQYF
NA	14	TRBV2	TRBJ1-2	NA	TGTGCCAGCGTCCCTGAGGCGCGAGACTATGGCTACACCTTC	CASVPEARDYGYTF
NA	15	TRBV6-5	TRBJ1-1	NA	TGTGCCAGCAGACTACTAACAGGGTTTGGGACTGAAGCTTTCTTT	CASRLLTGFGTEAFF
NA	15	TRBV7-2	TRBJ1-5	NA	TGTGCCAGCAGCTTTAGGTCGGGGGAGGGTCAGCCCCAGCATTTT	CASSFRSGEGQPQHF
NA	16	TRBV28	TRBJ1-2	TRBD1	TGTGCCAGCAGTTCCCCCTCCAGGGGGCGCGGCTATGGCTACACCTTC	CASSSPSRGRGYGYTF
NA	13	TRBV2	TRBJ1-5	NA	TGTGCCAGCGGTGGGGGGGGCCGGCAGCCCCAGCATTTT	CASGGGGRQPQHF
NA	16	TRBV7-9	TRBJ2-1	TRBD2	TGTGCCAGCAGCCCCCCACTAGCGGGCAAAGGGAATGAGCAGTTCTTC	CASSPPLAGKGNEQFF
NA	16	TRBV6-5	TRBJ2-1	TRBD2	TGTGCCAGCAGTTACTCTACTAGCGGGAGAGTCAATGAGCAGTTCTTC	CASSYSTSGRVNEQFF
NA	19	TRBV12-2	TRBJ1-5	NA	TGTGCAAGTCGCTTAGAAGAGCGGGCAGGGCTGCCAAAAGGCCAGCCCCAGCATTTT	CASRLEERAGLPKGQPQHF
NA	16	TRBV6-6	TRBJ1-5	NA	TGTGCCAGCAGTTACTCGGGCCGGGATAGCAATCAGCCCCAGCATTTT	CASSYSGRDSNQPQHF
NA	14	TRBV9	TRBJ1-6	TRBD1	TGTGCCAGCAGCGGGGGACAGGGGGCATCACCCCTCCACTTT	CASSGGQGASPLHF
NA	15	TRBV9	TRBJ2-3	TRBD2	TGTGCCAGCAGCGCCCAAGCGGGGGCCGCAGATACGCAGTATTTT	CASSAQAGAADTQYF
NA	16	TRBV11-3	TRBJ2-3	NA	TGTGCCAGCAGCTTAGGGGCGGAGGGGTTGACAGATACGCAGTATTTT	CASSLGAEGLTDTQYF
NA	12	TRBV20-1	TRBJ2-3	NA	TGCAGTGCTAGTCCAGGGACAGATACGCAGTATTTT	CSASPGTDTQYF
NA	14	TRBV3-1/TRBV3-2	TRBJ2-7	TRBD2	TGTGCCAGCAGAGGAGGGACTAGCGATTACGAGCAGTACTTC	CASRGGTSDYEQYF
NA	15	TRBV19	TRBJ2-7	NA	TGTGCCAGTAGTATAACAGCGGGCGTTTCCTACGAGCAGTACTTC	CASSITAGVSYEQYF
NA	14	TRBV11-3	TRBJ2-7	NA	TGTGCCAGCAGCTTAGACAGGTACTCCTACGAGCAGTACTTC	CASSLDRYSYEQYF
once	15	TRBV5-1	TRBJ2-3	NA	TGCGCCAGCAGCTTGGCCGGACACCCCACAGATACGCAGTATTTT	CASSLAGHPTDTQYF
NA	13	TRBV19	TRBJ2-3	NA	TGTGCCAGTAGTTTACCAGGGTGGGATACGCAGTATTTT	CASSLPGWDTQYF
NA	15	TRBV7-9	TRBJ2-5	NA	TGTGCCAGCAGCTCTACAGGCCGGACACAAGAGACCCAGTACTTC	CASSSTGRTQETQYF
NA	17	TRBV4-1	TRBJ1-5	NA	TGCGCCAGCAGCCAAGAAGGTCTCGGGGTGAGCGATCAGCCCCAGCATTTT	CASSQEGLGVSDQPQHF
few	16	TRBV5-8	TRBJ1-2	TRBD1	TGTGCCAGCAGCTTTCGGCGTGGAGGGGGCGCGGATGGCTACACCTTC	CASSFRRGGGADGYTF
once	16	TRBV5-6	TRBJ2-2	TRBD1	TGTGCCAGCAGCCCTTCGACAGGGGGCATAGGCGGGGAGCTGTTTTTT	CASSPSTGGIGGELFF
few	13	TRBV9	TRBJ2-2	NA	TGTGCCAGCAGCCCCGGTACCACCGGGGAGCTGTTTTTT	CASSPGTTGELFF
once	17	TRBV21-1	TRBJ1-2	NA	TGTGCCAGCAGCAAAGGAGGCGGGGGACACTCGTTCTATGGCTACACCTTC	CASSKGGGGHSFYGYTF
NA	19	TRBV5-5	TRBJ1-4	NA	TGTGCCAGCAGCTTGTCGGACAGCGTGGCCAGAGGGGGAAAGGAAAAACTGTTTTTT	CASSLSDSVARGGKEKLFF
NA	13	TRBV4-3	TRBJ2-5	NA	TGCGCCAGCAGCCAAAGCCTTCAAGAGACCCAGTACTTC	CASSQSLQETQYF
NA	12	TRBV29-1	TRBJ1-1	NA	TGCAGCGGGGAGGGGTTCGACACTGAAGCTTTCTTT	CSGEGFDTEAFF
NA	15	TRBV4-2	TRBJ1-1	TRBD1	TGTGCCAGCAGCCAACTCGCCGGGACAGAGACTGAAGCTTTCTTT	CASSQLAGTETEAFF
NA	16	TRBV7-2	TRBJ1-3	NA	TGTGCCAGCACCCGGGGGGGGGTCCTGGGAGGAAACACCATATATTTT	CASTRGGVLGGNTIYF
NA	15	TRBV28	TRBJ1-6	NA	TGTGCCAGCAGCATGCCGAGCACCTATAATTCACCCCTCCACTTT	CASSMPSTYNSPLHF
NA	15	TRBV13	TRBJ1-4	NA	TGTGCCAGCAGCCTACGGGACTGGAGGGAGGAAAAACTGTTTTTT	CASSLRDWREEKLFF
NA	17	TRBV4-2	TRBJ2-2	NA	TGTGCCAGCAGCCAAGATTTTCAGGGGTTGGGCACCGGGGAGCTGTTTTTT	CASSQDFQGLGTGELFF
NA	11	TRBV28	TRBJ1-2	NA	TGTGCCAGCAGTTTGCGAGGCGGCTACACCTTC	CASSLRGGYTF
NA	15	TRBV30	TRBJ2-5	TRBD2	TGTGCCTGGAAGGTAGCGGGGGGTCTCAGGGGGACCCAGTACTTC	CAWKVAGGLRGTQYF
few	21	TRBV28	TRBJ2-7	TRBD1	TGTGCCACCGCCATTCTAATCCCCGGGGACAGGGGGCACGGCAAGACCTACGAGCAGTACTTC	CATAILIPGDRGHGKTYEQYF
NA	13	TRBV4-3	TRBJ2-7	NA	TGCGCCAGCAGCCCGACACCTGGCTACGAGCAGTACTTC	CASSPTPGYEQYF
NA	14	TRBV19	TRBJ2-5	NA	TGTGCCAGTAGTAGGCCGGGTCAGGGAGAGACCCAGTACTTC	CASSRPGQGETQYF
NA	16	TRBV27	TRBJ2-5	NA	TGTGCCAGCAGTTTATATGGATACTTGGGGCCGGAGACCCAGTACTTC	CASSLYGYLGPETQYF
NA	16	TRBV7-9	TRBJ1-3	NA	TGTGCCAGCAGCTTAGGACTCCAGGGTTTTGGAAACACCATATATTTT	CASSLGLQGFGNTIYF
NA	11	TRBV5-1	TRBJ2-1	NA	TGCGCCAGCAGCTTGCAGGATGAGCAGTTCTTC	CASSLQDEQFF
few	13	TRBV29-1	TRBJ1-1	NA	TGCAGCGCGTCCCCGGAGTATGGCGGTGAAGCTTTCTTT	CSASPEYGGEAFF
NA	16	TRBV21-1	TRBJ1-1	NA	TGTGCCAGCAGCAGCTCCGGGACTGGATATGTGGGTACGGCTTTCTTT	CASSSSGTGYVGTAFF
NA	14	TRBV6-4	TRBJ2-7	TRBD2	TGTGCCAGCAGTGTTACTCGCGGGAGCTACGAGCAGTACTTC	CASSVTRGSYEQYF
NA	15	TRBV27	TRBJ2-1	TRBD2	TGTGCCAGCAGTATGACTAGCGGGTCCTACAATGAGCAGTTCTTC	CASSMTSGSYNEQFF